A single sample is the source of the 21 T cell receptor beta chains below, sequenced in a study of cytomegalovirus exposure and HLA in healthy donors. Primers for the PCR totalled 60 Vbeta and 13 Jbeta. Produced via immunoSEQ multiplex PCR; TCRdb's table is partial and in-frame only. In the table there are 100,000 to 150,000 clones, about 86% of which are singletons. The material sequenced was PBMCs. Source of these receptors: a woman in her 30s in good health and CMV-seronegative.

V is TRBV28 and J is TRBJ2-1, with 14 bases lining up with TRBD2. With 6 bases clipped from V and 1 base from J, the junction kept 11 bases outside the gene matches. In germline, CDR1 is MDHEN, CDR2 SYDVKM. This CDR3 is built from 19 residues. The CDR3 DNA is TGTGCCAGCAGCACGCCCGGGACTAGCGGGGGAAAGTCCTACAATGAGCAGTTCTTC. As protein: CASSTPGTSGGKSYNEQFF.

The chain recombines TRBV5-1 with TRBJ1-3; no firm D call. The CDR3 spans 14 residues. Deletions cut 4 bases from V and 3 bases from J, with 11 bases between. Germline V CDR1 and CDR2: SGHRS, YFSETQ. Written as DNA, the CDR3 is TGCGCCAGCAGCGGCGGGCGCGGTGGAAACACCATATATTTT. Translation gives CASSGGRGGNTIYF. Based on the CDR3 plus reference TRBV5-1 and TRBJ1-3, the full variable domain is KAGVTQTPRYLIKTRGQQVTLSCSPISGHRSVSWYQQTPGQGLQFLFEYFSETQRNKGNFPGRFSGRQFSNSRSEMNVSTLELGDSALYLCASSGGRGGNTIYFGEGSWLTVV.

With respect to this clone: Within the sample, other DNA sequences also encode this same CDR3. CDR3 nucleotide sequence: TGTGCCAGCAGTTTCGAACAGGGGTACGAGCAGTACTTC. As protein: CASSFEQGYEQYF. The rearrangement uses TRBV6-5 and TRBJ2-7, with 7 bases identical to TRBD1. J gave up 4 bases and V 4 bases, and 4 bases lay outside the gene matches. Germline CDR1 reads MNHEY; CDR2 reads SVGAGI. CDR3 length equals 13 residues.

This rearrangement joins TRBV27 to TRBJ2-5, with D uncertain. There are 10 residues in the CDR3. Germline V gene data show CDR1 as MNHEY and CDR2 as SMNVEV (reference sequence). V shed 5 bases and J shed 7 bases, with 5 bases lying between them. CDR3 sequence: CASSLRTQYF. In DNA form, the CDR3 reads TGTGCCAGCAGTCTTCGGACCCAGTACTTC.

In the case of this clone: Other nucleotide sequences from this sample produce the same CDR3. The chain carries TRBV7-3 and TRBJ2-3; D unclear. Trimming took 3 bases from V and 1 from J, leaving 5 bases between them. The CDR3 has 13 amino acids. CDR1 is SGHTA, CDR2 FQGTGA, per germline. The CDR3 reads CASSFRGTDTQYF. CDR3 bases: TGTGCCAGCAGCTTTCGGGGCACAGATACGCAGTATTTT.

The genes are TRBV7-9 and TRBJ2-7, with 9 bases that match TRBD1. The germline V gene has CDR1 SEHNR and CDR2 FQNEAQ (reference sequence). The CDR3 extends over 15 amino acids. After removal of 5 bases from V and 4 bases from J, the junction contained 9 bases not matched to a gene. The CDR3 region is CASSPYRGRGYEQYF. The CDR3 nucleotides are TGTGCCAGCAGCCCCTACAGGGGGCGAGGTTACGAGCAGTACTTC.

The V gene is TRBV20-1, the J gene TRBJ1-2, with unresolved D. Germline V lookup: CDR1 DFQATT, CDR2 SNEGSKA (reference sequence). This CDR3 spans 11 amino acids. Deletions cut 6 bases from V and 8 bases from J, with 13 bases between. The CDR3 nucleotides are TGCAGTGCCGACCGACAAGGCGGCTACACCTTC. Amino acid sequence: CSADRQGGYTF.

V gene TRBV27 combines with J gene TRBJ2-3; weak D call: TRBD2 (5 bases). The CDR3 is 14 residues long. CDR1 and CDR2 from the germline V gene are MNHEY and SMNVEV (reference sequence). V was trimmed by 7 bases and J by 2 bases, leaving 13 bases between them. As DNA, the CDR3 is TGTGCCAGCACGATTAGACTATTCACAGATACGCAGTATTTT. It translates to CASTIRLFTDTQYF.

The chain employs TRBV5-1 and TRBJ2-7; TRBD2 agrees at 10 bases. Germline V gene sequence: CDR1 SGHRS, CDR2 YFSETQ. CDR3 length: 16 residues. V lost 4 bases and J lost 3; bases outside the gene matches: 10. The chain's CDR3 is CASSTRGTSADYEQYF. DNA for the CDR3: TGCGCCAGCAGCACCCGGGGGACTAGCGCCGACTACGAGCAGTACTTC.

The gene calls are TRBV4-3 and TRBJ2-1; maybe TRBD2 (6 bases). V was pared by 4 bases and J by 5 bases, with 15 bases between. The CDR3 runs 15 residues. The germline V gene has CDR1 LGHNA and CDR2 YSLEER. The CDR3 coding sequence is TGCGCCAGCAGCCGAGGTCGGGAGAGCCACAATGAGCAGTTCTTC. It is translated as CASSRGRESHNEQFF.

The chain combines TRBV6-5 with TRBJ2-1; 8 nucleotides align to TRBD2. The CDR3 runs 16 residues. The germline gives CDR1 MNHEY, CDR2 SVGAGI. V lost 2 bases to trimming and J lost 7 bases; unmatched junction nucleotides: 10. The CDR3 nucleotides are TGTGCCAGCAGTTACGGGGTGCCGGGAGGGCCAAATGAGCAGTTCTTC. It encodes CASSYGVPGGPNEQFF.

The V and J genes are TRBV2 and TRBJ2-1; D might be TRBD2 (5 bases). The CDR3 spans 14 residues. Germline V gene data show CDR1 as SNHLY and CDR2 as FYNNEI. Trimming took off 8 bases at V and 8 bases at J, with 19 bases between the two ends. CDR3 nucleotides: TGTGCCAGCCATAGCGACCCCAAAGTGGATGAGCAGTTCTTC. Protein product: CASHSDPKVDEQFF.

The chain is built from TRBV14 and TRBJ2-5; D gene ambiguous. The germline gives CDR1 SGHDN, CDR2 FVKESK. This CDR3 has 16 amino acids. Trimming stripped 0 bases from V and 5 bases from J, with 16 bases between. The CDR3 loop is CASSQEWAGSGETQYF. In nucleotides, the CDR3 is TGTGCCAGCAGCCAAGAGTGGGCAGGTAGTGGGGAGACCCAGTACTTC.

The V gene is TRBV27, the J gene TRBJ2-2, with D hard to call. V lost 4 bases and J lost 5, with 2 bases in between. CDR1 is MNHEY and CDR2 is SMNVEV in the germline V gene (reference sequence). CDR3 length equals 11 residues. The CDR3 sequence is CASSSTGELFF. CDR3 DNA sequence: TGTGCCAGCAGTTCAACCGGGGAGCTGTTTTTT.

The chain is built from TRBV7-2 and TRBJ2-5; a weak D match, TRBD2 (5 bases). The CDR3 covers 14 residues. Deletions cut 0 bases from V and 2 bases from J, with 7 bases between. Germline CDR1 and CDR2: SGHTA and FQGNSA. The CDR3 region has the DNA TGTGCCAGCAGCTTAGCCAGAGGGCAAGAGACCCAGTACTTC. It yields the protein CASSLARGQETQYF.

The J gene is TRBJ2-5, the V gene TRBV7-3; TRBD2 matches at 8 bases. V was pared by 5 bases and J by 1 base, with 3 bases of the junction left unmatched. This CDR3 contains 14 residues. Germline loops: CDR1 SGHTA, CDR2 FQGTGA. The CDR3 sequence: CASSPGGGQETQYF. CDR3 nucleotides: TGTGCCAGCAGCCCGGGGGGGGGCCAAGAGACCCAGTACTTC.

This clone has only one observation. The V and J genes are TRBV28 and TRBJ1-1; D unresolved. The CDR3 is 17 amino acids. Trimming removed 3 bases from V and 2 bases from J, with 19 bases in between. Per germline, CDR1 MDHEN and CDR2 SYDVKM. CDR3 nucleotides: TGTGCCAGCAGTTTCTTCGTGGCAGGAGGAATAAACACTGAAGCTTTCTTT. This sequence encodes CASSFFVAGGINTEAFF.

The chain combines TRBV5-1 with TRBJ1-1; 7 bases map to TRBD1. The length of the CDR3 is 14 residues. CDR1 and CDR2 (germline): SGHRS, YFSETQ. V dropped 2 bases and J dropped 2; count of bases not matched to a gene: 3. CDR3 sequence reads: CASSFWTGNTEAFF. The CDR3 region has the DNA TGCGCCAGCAGCTTTTGGACAGGTAACACTGAAGCTTTCTTT.

This chain links TRBV6-6 with TRBJ2-7; possibly TRBD1 for D (6 bases). Deletions cut 2 bases from V and 3 bases from J, with 11 bases between. The CDR3 totals 14 residues. Germline-derived CDR1 and CDR2 are MNHNY and SVGAGI (reference sequence). The CDR3 here is CASSYVRQVYEQYF. Here the CDR3 DNA reads TGTGCCAGCAGTTACGTTCGACAGGTCTACGAGCAGTACTTC.

V usage is TRBV27 and J usage is TRBJ2-7, with D tentatively TRBD1 (6 bases). The germline V gene encodes CDR1 MNHEY and CDR2 SMNVEV (reference sequence). With 5 bases removed from V and 1 base from J, the gap between germline ends came to 12 bases. The CDR3 loop spans 14 amino acids. CDR3 loop: CASSRRQDSYEQYF. CDR3 DNA sequence: TGTGCCAGCAGTCGCCGACAGGATTCCTACGAGCAGTACTTC.

V is TRBV27 and J is TRBJ1-2; 10 bases agree with TRBD1. Germline V CDR1 and CDR2: MNHEY, SMNVEV (reference sequence). J lost 0 bases, V lost 5 bases, and 3 bases had no gene match. This CDR3 is 15 amino acids long. CDR3 residues: CASSDGQGANYGYTF. The CDR3 bases are TGTGCCAGCAGTGATGGACAGGGGGCTAACTATGGCTACACCTTC.